A single count supports the clone carrying this T cell receptor beta chain. Trimming shortened V by 1 base and J by 7 bases, and 11 bases separated the two germline ends. The V gene's germline CDR1 is GTSNPN and CDR2 SVGIG (reference sequence). There are 12 residues in the CDR3. Regarding treatment: 15 to 20 received Ad26.COV2.S at low or high dose, single or two shots; 5 received placebo; per-sample allocation not given. All samples were drawn on day 63, counting from the first vaccine or placebo injection. The sample comes from a study of Ad26.COV2.S vaccination and SARS-CoV-2 variants. Sequencing used immunoSEQ multiplex PCR; TCRdb keeps in-frame clones, though not all of them. The table has some 520,000 clones, around 88% seen once.

The chain is built from TRBV30 and TRBJ2-7; tentatively, D is TRBD2 (5 bases). This sequence originates from a person between 18 and 65 years old who received the Ad26.COV2.S COVID-19 vaccine or a placebo. The source was peripheral blood, collected in a trial of Ad26.COV2.S vaccine versus placebo. This CDR3 reads CAWSGASGEQYF. The CDR3 region has the DNA TGTGCCTGGAGTGGGGCCTCGGGGGAGCAGTACTTC.